The 28 T cell receptor beta chains reported below all come from one sample, sequenced in a study of shared clonotypes between healthy human individuals. Only in-frame clones appear in the TCRdb table, and some are missing; sequencing was by immunoSEQ multiplex PCR. The repertoire includes approximately 2,300,000 clones, about 90% of them detected once, and roughly 0.34% sits in the top ten. The sequenced material came from naive CD4+ T cells from PBMCs. Specified subset: CD45RA+ positively selected. These receptors all stem from a man between 18 and 29 years old in good health. Some clones in this sample may be carry-over from other donors' samples.

The chain combines TRBV7-3 with TRBJ2-3; no definite D call. The CDR3 is 15 residues long. Per germline, CDR1 SGHTA and CDR2 FQGTGA. Trimming took off 5 bases at V and 0 bases at J, with 12 bases between the two ends. CDR3 sequence: CASSRDLYSTDTQYF. DNA for the CDR3: TGTGCCAGCAGCAGAGATTTGTATAGCACAGATACGCAGTATTTT.

The chain combines TRBV4-3 with TRBJ1-1; 7 bases align to TRBD1. This CDR3 spans 15 amino acids. V was clipped by 1 base and J by 4 bases; unmatched bases: 6. CDR1 LGHNA and CDR2 YSLEER come from the germline V gene. In DNA, the CDR3 is TGCGCCAGCAGCCAAGCGGCAGGGACAGCCACTGAAGCTTTCTTT. Translating it yields CASSQAAGTATEAFF.

This chain connects TRBV2 to TRBJ1-2; no firm D call. In germline, CDR1 is SNHLY, CDR2 FYNNEI. V lost 1 base to trimming and J lost 1 base, with 7 bases between them. The CDR3 runs 14 residues. The CDR3 loop reads CASSEGRVNYGYTF. As DNA, the CDR3 is TGTGCCAGCAGTGAAGGGAGGGTTAACTATGGCTACACCTTC.

CDR3 residues: CASSLNRAQGVGQPQHF. The CDR3, as DNA: TGTGCCAGCAGTTTAAATCGTGCCCAAGGGGTCGGGCAGCCCCAGCATTTT. The chain couples TRBV27 to TRBJ1-5; perhaps TRBD1 as D (5 bases). The V and J ends lost 2 bases and 7 bases respectively, with 21 bases between them. The germline gives CDR1 MNHEY, CDR2 SMNVEV (reference sequence). The CDR3 covers 17 residues.

V is TRBV4-1 and J is TRBJ2-1, with TRBD2 matching over 11 bases. In germline, CDR1 is MGHRA, CDR2 YSYEKL. V dropped 0 bases and J dropped 7; count of bases not matched to a gene: 23. CDR3 size: 22 residues. CDR3 protein: CASSQDWTARTSGYSIGNEQFF. In DNA form, the CDR3 reads TGCGCCAGCAGCCAAGATTGGACGGCGCGGACTAGCGGGTACTCAATTGGAAATGAGCAGTTCTTC.

The genes are TRBV28 and TRBJ2-7; D gene unclear. Germline CDR1 MDHEN, CDR2 SYDVKM. This CDR3 region has 13 residues. V lost 6 bases and J lost 3, with 12 bases in between. CDR3 sequence: CASRGFTDYEQYF. CDR3 DNA sequence: TGTGCCAGCAGGGGGTTTACTGACTACGAGCAGTACTTC.

The chain employs TRBV6-6 and TRBJ1-2; tentative D call: TRBD1 (5 bases). This CDR3 has 13 residues. V lost 2 bases to trimming and J lost 3 bases, with 7 bases between them. Germline-derived CDR1 and CDR2 are MNHNY and SVGAGI (reference sequence). CDR3 sequence reads: CASSYGGDYGYTF. CDR3 in DNA: TGTGCCAGCAGTTACGGAGGGGACTATGGCTACACCTTC.

This chain connects TRBV28 to TRBJ1-1; tentatively, D is TRBD1 (5 bases). This CDR3 spans 15 amino acids. Germline lookup yields CDR1 MDHEN and CDR2 SYDVKM. V lost 3 bases to trimming and J lost 5 bases, with 16 bases between them. The CDR3, as DNA: TGTGCCAGCAGTTTCCGGGGCCTTGGGGGGACTGAAGCTTTCTTT. Translated, it gives CASSFRGLGGTEAFF. The entire variable domain, with the rest obtained from reference TRBV28 and TRBJ1-1, is as follows: DVKVTQSSRYLVKRTGEKVFLECVQDMDHENMFWYRQDPGLGLRLIYFSYDVKMKEKGDIPEGYSVSREKKERFSLILESASTNQTSMYLCASSFRGLGGTEAFFGQGTRLTVV.

On this clone itself: The same CDR3 can be traced to other DNA sequences in this sample. V is TRBV5-1 and J is TRBJ2-5, with TRBD1 matching over 7 bases. The CDR3 totals 13 residues. The V segment lost 3 bases and the J segment 2 bases; nucleotides outside the gene matches: 1. CDR1 is SGHRS and CDR2 is YFSETQ in the germline V gene. DNA of the CDR3: TGCGCCAGCAGCTACAGGGGACAAGAGACCCAGTACTTC. As protein: CASSYRGQETQYF.

This chain links TRBV5-1 with TRBJ2-2; 9 nucleotides match TRBD1. The CDR3 contains 16 residues. Germline lookup yields CDR1 SGHRS and CDR2 YFSETQ. V was pared by 4 bases and J by 4 bases, with 8 bases of the junction left unmatched. CDR3: CASSANTGGGTGELFF. CDR3 nucleotide sequence: TGCGCCAGCAGCGCCAATACAGGGGGCGGCACCGGGGAGCTGTTTTTT.

This chain joins TRBV29-1 and TRBJ2-5; D not resolved. The J call may be wrong; the DNA end is better matched by TRBJ2-7. Germline CDR1 reads SQVTM; CDR2 reads ANQGSEA. The CDR3 is 13 residues long. CDR3 nucleotides: TGCAGCGTTGTATACGGTAGCTCCTACGAGCAGTACTTC. It codes for CSVVYGSSYEQYF.

The V gene is TRBV28, the J gene TRBJ2-7, with D perhaps matching TRBD1 or TRBD2 (6 bases each). CDR1 MDHEN and CDR2 SYDVKM come from the germline V gene. The CDR3 length is 15 residues. V was cut by 3 bases and J by 4 bases, with 16 bases left in between. CDR3 loop: CASSFGGVGGYEQYF. DNA of the CDR3: TGTGCCAGCAGTTTTGGTGGGGTAGGGGGGTACGAGCAGTACTTC.

This rearrangement joins TRBV10-3 to TRBJ1-2, with D possibly being TRBD1 (6 bases). V lost 3 bases, J lost 7 bases, and 15 bases lay in between. Germline V gene lookup returns CDR1 ENHRY and CDR2 SYGVKD. The CDR3 totals 14 residues. This CDR3 is CAISDGGRIGGYTF. CDR3 DNA sequence: TGTGCCATCAGTGATGGGGGGCGGATAGGTGGCTACACCTTC.

This sequence joins TRBV6-5 and TRBJ1-2; a possible D gene is TRBD1 (5 bases). Per the germline V gene, CDR1 is MNHEY and CDR2 is SVGAGI. V lost 6 bases and J lost 4, with 12 bases in between. The CDR3 is 13 residues long. CDR3 in DNA: TGTGCCAGCAGAGAACAGGCTCTCTATGGCTACACCTTC. Its protein product is CASREQALYGYTF.

The chain recombines TRBV7-9 with TRBJ1-2; 7 bases are a match to TRBD1. J was trimmed by 8 bases and V by 8 bases; bases with no gene match: 14. The length of the CDR3 is 14 residues. From germline, CDR1 is SEHNR and CDR2 FQNEAQ (reference sequence). In DNA, the CDR3 is TGTGCCAGCGAGTTTAGACAGGGATTAAGGGGCTACACCTTC. Translated: CASEFRQGLRGYTF.

The V gene is TRBV28, the J gene TRBJ2-7; D gene ambiguous. Germline V gene data show CDR1 as MDHEN and CDR2 as SYDVKM. The CDR3 runs to 11 residues. V was trimmed by 7 bases and J by 1 base, leaving 5 bases between them. CDR3 DNA: TGTGCCAGCACCCAGTCCTACGAGCAGTACTTC. Amino acids: CASTQSYEQYF.

The chain employs TRBV29-1 and TRBJ2-7, with 9 bases lining up with TRBD1. J was trimmed by 0 bases and V by 7 bases; bases with no gene match: 4. The CDR3 has 13 residues. Per germline, CDR1 SQVTM and CDR2 ANQGSEA. CDR3 DNA: TGCAGCGCAGGACAGGGGAGCTCCTACGAGCAGTACTTC. Translated: CSAGQGSSYEQYF.

The rearrangement joins TRBV7-2 to TRBJ1-1, with unresolved D. Trimming took 2 bases from V and 6 from J, leaving 13 bases between them. This CDR3 has 14 amino acids. CDR1 and CDR2 from the germline V gene are SGHTA and FQGNSA. The CDR3 coding sequence is TGTGCCAGCAGCTTATCGGGATCCTCCTCTGAAGCTTTCTTT. Protein: CASSLSGSSSEAFF.

Worth noting for this clone: Other DNA sequences in the same sample also yield this CDR3. This chain joins TRBV6-1 and TRBJ2-5, with 8 bases fitting TRBD1. This CDR3 region has 14 residues. The V gene's germline CDR1 is MNHNS and CDR2 SASEGT. With V trimmed by 5 bases and J by 3 bases, 5 bases remained unmatched. The chain's CDR3 is CASSRTGTEETQYF. The CDR3 DNA reads TGTGCCAGCAGTAGGACAGGGACAGAAGAGACCCAGTACTTC.

The V gene is TRBV11-2, the J gene TRBJ2-7; 8 nucleotides line up with TRBD2. Germline V gene sequence: CDR1 SGHAT, CDR2 FQNNGV. Germline trimming cut 1 base from V and 0 bases from J; bases unmatched to any gene: 8. This CDR3 comprises 17 residues. DNA for the CDR3: TGTGCCAGCAGCTTAGTTGCTAGCGGGTCTGTCTCCTACGAGCAGTACTTC. This gives the protein CASSLVASGSVSYEQYF.

The chain uses TRBV19 and TRBJ1-1; TRBD1 matches 7 bases. The length of the CDR3 is 15 residues. CDR1 and CDR2 (germline): LNHDA, SQIVND (reference sequence). J lost 4 bases, V lost 3 bases, and 8 bases had no gene match. In nucleotides, the CDR3 is TGTGCCAGTAGTATTGGCTCAGGGGGGGGCACTGAAGCTTTCTTT. This sequence encodes CASSIGSGGGTEAFF. The whole variable domain, filled in from reference TRBV19 and TRBJ1-1, reads DGGITQSPKYLFRKEGQNVTLSCEQNLNHDAMYWYRQDPGQGLRLIYYSQIVNDFQKGDIAEGYSVSREKKESFPLTVTSAQKNPTAFYLCASSIGSGGGTEAFFGQGTRLTVV.

The genes are TRBV6-5 and TRBJ1-6, with 9 bases lining up with TRBD1. The V segment lost 2 bases and the J segment 9 bases; nucleotides outside the gene matches: 5. Germline CDR1 reads MNHEY; CDR2 reads SVGAGI. The CDR3 is 15 residues long. In DNA, the CDR3 is TGTGCCAGCAGTTACAGTGGGACAGGGCGTTCACCCCTCCACTTT. This translates into CASSYSGTGRSPLHF.

The chain recombines TRBV7-3 with TRBJ2-7, with 12 bases aligning to TRBD1. Germline V CDR1 and CDR2: SGHTA, FQGTGA. The CDR3 contains 15 residues. J gave up 6 bases and V 4 bases, and 7 bases lay outside the gene matches. The CDR3 DNA follows: TGTGCCAGCAGCTCCTCGGGACAGGGGGCCACCGAGCAGTACTTC. Its protein product is CASSSSGQGATEQYF.

The table lists this clone with a count of one. The CDR3 coding sequence is TGTGCCATCAGGCACCGGGACAGGGTAGAAGCTTTCTTT. Encoded protein: CAIRHRDRVEAFF. The V and J genes are TRBV10-3 and TRBJ1-1; 9 bases align to TRBD1. The V gene's germline CDR1 is ENHRY and CDR2 SYGVKD. Trimming removed 6 bases from V and 8 bases from J; junction bases left unmatched: 7. The CDR3 totals 13 residues.

This rearrangement joins TRBV6-5 to TRBJ2-7; maybe TRBD2 (7 bases). This CDR3 is built from 14 residues. Between the trimmed V and J ends, which lost 10 bases and 0 bases, there was a span of 16 bases. Germline lookup yields CDR1 MNHEY and CDR2 SVGAGI. CDR3 nucleotide sequence: TGTGCCACCACTCGGGGGGCTAACTCCTACGAGCAGTACTTC. The encoded protein is CATTRGANSYEQYF.

The CDR3 coding sequence is TGTGCCAGCAGTGGTGGCGCGGGAGTCGATGAGACCCAGTACTTC. This codes for CASSGGAGVDETQYF. V and J are TRBV2 and TRBJ2-5; 7 positions match TRBD2. Trimming took 4 bases from V and 5 from J; bases not matched to a gene: 10. Looked up from germline, CDR1 is SNHLY and CDR2 is FYNNEI. This CDR3 has 15 residues.

The gene calls are TRBV7-2 and TRBJ2-1; TRBD1 matches at 9 bases. This CDR3 region has 19 residues. Per germline, CDR1 SGHTA and CDR2 FQGNSA. Losses at the gene ends were 0 bases for V and 4 bases for J; bases not matched to a gene: 13. CDR3: CASSLALLRDRVFYNEQFF. The DNA of the CDR3 is TGTGCCAGCAGCTTAGCGCTTCTGCGGGACAGGGTCTTTTACAATGAGCAGTTCTTC.

V usage is TRBV18 and J usage is TRBJ2-7; 12 nucleotides agree with TRBD1. The V gene end was trimmed by 0 bases and the J gene end by 4 bases; junction bases not matched to a gene: 22. The CDR3 sequence is 22 residues long. CDR1 is KGHSH, CDR2 LQKENI, per germline. The CDR3 nucleotides read TGTGCCAGCTCACCACCGTTAGGCCCTATACGGGGGACAGGGGGCTTCGGGTACGAGCAGTACTTC. Its translation is CASSPPLGPIRGTGGFGYEQYF. The full variable domain, its missing parts supplied by reference TRBV18 and TRBJ2-7, is NAGVMQNPRHLVRRRGQEARLRCSPMKGHSHVYWYRQLPEEGLKFMVYLQKENIIDESGMPKERFSAEFPKEGPSILRIQQVVRGDSAAYFCASSPPLGPIRGTGGFGYEQYFGPGTRLTVT.